Presented here are 19 T cell receptor beta chains from one specimen sequenced in a study of shared clonotypes between healthy human individuals (dated by TCRdb to 2020 to 2022). The method behind the library was the immunoSEQ multiplex PCR assay. TCRdb provides this immuneACCESS table in a form limited to in-frame rearrangements. Some clones are lacking; in checked studies, under half of them reflect an unresolved V gene, and why the rest are absent is not known. This sample gives over a million clones in total; 70% to 80% of them show up just once. The leading ten clones occupy around 0.47% of the sample. The sample taken for sequencing was memory CD4+ T cells from PBMCs. The sample's cell subset or site label, in plain terms: CD45RA-negative fraction. These receptors were taken from a man aged 18 to 29 in good health. Some clones in this sample may be carry-over from other donors' samples.

J is TRBJ1-2 and V is TRBV20-1; D gene ambiguous. V was cut by 2 bases and J by 10 bases, with 8 bases left in between. The CDR3 contains 10 residues. Per germline, CDR1 DFQATT and CDR2 SNEGSKA (reference sequence). In DNA form, the CDR3 reads TGCAGTGCTAGATGGGGAGACTACACCTTC. Translated: CSARWGDYTF.

V and J are TRBV27 and TRBJ2-3; 11 positions match TRBD2. Germline V CDR1 and CDR2: MNHEY, SMNVEV (reference sequence). Trimming removed 6 bases from V and 7 bases from J; junction bases left unmatched: 6. This CDR3 is built from 14 residues. The CDR3 nucleotides are TGTGCCAGCAGGAGACTAGCGGGAAAGAATACGCAGTATTTT. Protein product: CASRRLAGKNTQYF.

A word on this clone: No conserved phenylalanine or tryptophan ends this CDR3, so it is likely a read error. The limits of the CDR3 on the DNA are not certain, so only TCRdb's listed CDR3 is given. The J gene is TRBJ1-4, the V gene TRBV5-1; the table gives TRBD1 as D, unverified against the DNA. The germline CDR1 and CDR2 sequences are SGHRS and YFSETQ. The CDR3 length is 10 residues, termini included. This chain's CDR3 is CASSQQGAYG.

This chain connects TRBV6-5 to TRBJ2-7, with D unresolved. The CDR3 covers 14 residues. Germline V gene data show CDR1 as MNHEY and CDR2 as SVGAGI. The germline V and J ends were trimmed by 6 bases and 5 bases, with 17 bases remaining between them. CDR3 sequence reads: CASSPMVQAHEQYF. The DNA of the CDR3 is TGTGCCAGCAGCCCTATGGTTCAGGCCCACGAGCAGTACTTC.

The rearrangement uses TRBV14 and TRBJ2-7, with 9 bases aligning to TRBD1. The germline V gene has CDR1 SGHDN and CDR2 FVKESK. V lost 1 base, J lost 2 bases, and 6 bases stayed unmatched. The CDR3 covers 16 residues. The CDR3 nucleotides are TGTGCCAGCAGCCAAGTTGGGGACAGGGATCCCTACGAGCAGTACTTC. It translates to CASSQVGDRDPYEQYF. Complete variable domain (other parts from reference TRBV14 and TRBJ2-7): EAGVTQFPSHSVIEKGQTVTLRCDPISGHDNLYWYRRVMGKEIKFLLHFVKESKQDESGMPNNRFLAERTGGTYSTLKVQPAELEDSGVYFCASSQVGDRDPYEQYFGPGTRLTVT.

This clone occurred once. V gene TRBV15 combines with J gene TRBJ1-1; the match to TRBD1 covers 8 bases. Germline V CDR1 and CDR2: LNHNV, YYDKDF (reference sequence). The CDR3 is 22 amino acids. After removal of 1 base from V and 0 bases from J, the junction contained 22 bases not matched to a gene. The CDR3 is CATSRGRFGTGGTRGMNTEAFF. The DNA of the CDR3 is TGTGCCACCAGCAGAGGAAGGTTCGGGACAGGTGGTACCAGAGGAATGAACACTGAAGCTTTCTTT.

This clone was observed a few times. The chain has TRBV18 and TRBJ1-4; D remains unclear. With 2 bases removed from V and 5 bases from J, the gap between germline ends came to 6 bases. This CDR3 spans 13 amino acids. Germline V gives CDR1 KGHSH, CDR2 LQKENI. The CDR3 spells CASSPDRNEKLFF. CDR3 sequence (DNA): TGTGCCAGCTCACCAGACCGCAATGAAAAACTGTTTTTT.

The table lists this clone with many counts. V and J are TRBV28 and TRBJ1-5; TRBD1 might be the D (5 bases). This CDR3 is 16 amino acids long. Germline loops: CDR1 MDHEN, CDR2 SYDVKM. V lost 1 base, J lost 6 bases, and 16 bases lay in between. DNA of the CDR3: TGTGCCAGCAGTTTATATCTAGGGACGTTATCTCAGCCCCAGCATTTT. Residues: CASSLYLGTLSQPQHF.

Many counts were recorded for this clone. The V call is TRBV4-1, the J call TRBJ2-7, with unresolved D. CDR3 size: 14 residues. Germline CDR1 and CDR2: MGHRA and YSYEKL. V was pared by 1 base and J by 7 bases, with 14 bases between. CDR3 sequence reads: CASSQGEFPPEQYF. As DNA, the CDR3 is TGCGCCAGCAGCCAAGGCGAATTTCCACCAGAGCAGTACTTC.

The rearrangement links TRBV19 to TRBJ2-7, with 7 nucleotides matching TRBD2. V lost 5 bases and J lost 4; bases outside the gene matches: 11. CDR1 and CDR2 (germline): LNHDA, SQIVND (reference sequence). CDR3 size: 15 residues. CDR3 bases: TGTGCCAGTAGTGATGCGCGGGGGACGGTTTACGAGCAGTACTTC. This codes for CASSDARGTVYEQYF. Together with reference TRBV19 and TRBJ2-7, the CDR3 gives the full variable domain: DGGITQSPKYLFRKEGQNVTLSCEQNLNHDAMYWYRQDPGQGLRLIYYSQIVNDFQKGDIAEGYSVSREKKESFPLTVTSAQKNPTAFYLCASSDARGTVYEQYFGPGTRLTVT.

The chain couples TRBV6-1 to TRBJ2-1; TRBD1 is a possible D gene (6 bases). The germline V gene encodes CDR1 MNHNS and CDR2 SASEGT. Trimming shortened V by 4 bases and J by 2 bases, and 15 bases separated the two germline ends. The CDR3 has 16 residues. CDR3 loop: CASSGTGRTAYNEQFF. Here the CDR3 DNA reads TGTGCCAGCAGTGGAACGGGAAGGACAGCCTACAATGAGCAGTTCTTC.

There are a few counts of this clone. The chain is built from TRBV6-5 and TRBJ2-7; no clear D. The CDR3 runs 11 residues. V shed 8 bases and J shed 4 bases, with 9 bases lying between them. Looked up from germline, CDR1 is MNHEY and CDR2 is SVGAGI. DNA for the CDR3: TGTGCCAGCGGCGGTACATACGAGCAGTACTTC. Protein product: CASGGTYEQYF.

The genes are TRBV5-4 and TRBJ1-1; tentative D call: TRBD1 (5 bases). This CDR3 contains 14 residues. Trimming removed 3 bases at V and 7 bases at J, with 16 bases between. CDR1 SGHNT and CDR2 YYREEE come from the germline V gene (reference sequence). CDR3 amino acids: CASSSWTNPYEAFF. The CDR3 DNA reads TGTGCCAGCAGCTCCTGGACAAACCCTTATGAAGCTTTCTTT.

This clone was detected a few times. The J gene is TRBJ2-7, the V gene TRBV29-1; D is unclear. Germline V gives CDR1 SQVTM, CDR2 ANQGSEA. This CDR3 is 13 amino acids long. The germline V and J ends were trimmed by 0 bases and 3 bases, with 9 bases remaining between them. The CDR3 DNA reads as TGCAGCGTTGAAGATCCCTTCGGCTACGAGCAGTACTTC. Its protein product is CSVEDPFGYEQYF.

This clone was recorded only once. The sample holds other DNA sequences that translate to the same CDR3. V usage is TRBV9 and J usage is TRBJ1-2; no clear D. Trimming removed 0 bases from V and 5 bases from J, with 5 bases in between. The CDR3 has 12 amino acids. Germline V gives CDR1 SGDLS, CDR2 YYNGEE. This chain's CDR3 is CASSVGVYGYTF. The CDR3 DNA reads as TGTGCCAGCAGCGTAGGTGTATATGGCTACACCTTC.

The CDR3 reads CASSESSSGQIYEQYF. CDR3 in DNA: TGCGCCAGCAGTGAGTCCTCTAGCGGACAAATATACGAGCAGTACTTC. V and J are TRBV10-1 and TRBJ2-7, with 7 bases identical to TRBD2. The CDR3 length is 16 residues. Germline lookup yields CDR1 WNHNN and CDR2 SYGVQD (reference sequence). J was trimmed by 4 bases and V by 0 bases; bases with no gene match: 9.

V usage is TRBV25-1 and J usage is TRBJ1-1, with D unclear. Trimming left V 7 bases short and J 0 bases short, with 12 bases between. Germline V CDR1 and CDR2: MGHDK, SYGVNS. The CDR3 spans 14 residues. CDR3 nucleotide sequence: TGTGCCAGCATGCCACAGAGCATGAACACTGAAGCTTTCTTT. This sequence encodes CASMPQSMNTEAFF.

The V gene is TRBV7-2, the J gene TRBJ2-7, with D unresolved. The germline V and J ends were trimmed by 5 bases and 6 bases, with 11 bases remaining between them. The CDR3 spans 12 residues. CDR1 and CDR2 from the germline V gene are SGHTA and FQGNSA. CDR3 DNA sequence: TGTGCCAGCAGCCCGGACCTGGGCGAGCAGTACTTC. Its translation is CASSPDLGEQYF.

The rearrangement joins TRBV5-1 to TRBJ1-2; perhaps TRBD1 as D (5 bases). The CDR3 is 15 amino acids. Germline V gene lookup returns CDR1 SGHRS and CDR2 YFSETQ. V was pared by 4 bases and J by 1 base, with 14 bases between. The CDR3 region is CASSQGVGVNYGYTF. The CDR3 DNA sequence: TGCGCCAGCAGCCAGGGTGTAGGGGTTAACTATGGCTACACCTTC.